This paragraph covers one T cell receptor beta chain sequence. TCRdb's copy holds only in-frame clones and misses some; the assay was immunoSEQ multiplex PCR. Of 150,000 to 200,000 clones listed, about nine tenths are singletons. Between the trimmed V and J ends, which lost 1 base and 6 bases, there was a span of 11 bases. Germline V gene sequence: CDR1 MGHDK, CDR2 SYGVNS. CDR3 length: 14 residues. The sample is drawn from a study of blood T cell repertoires in COVID-19. Looking at the study overall: Samples representing acute and convalescent COVID-19 were sourced from the United States, Italy and Spain. T cells, B-cell-depleted T cells, or PBMCs provided the cDNA or gDNA that served as material.

The chain uses TRBV25-1 and TRBJ2-3, with D possibly being TRBD1 (5 bases). The origin of this receptor is a man in his 70s with acute or convalescent COVID-19. The source material was peripheral blood. The CDR3 sequence: CASSESLYRDTQYF. CDR3 sequence (DNA): TGTGCCAGCAGTGAATCCCTGTACAGGGATACGCAGTATTTT.